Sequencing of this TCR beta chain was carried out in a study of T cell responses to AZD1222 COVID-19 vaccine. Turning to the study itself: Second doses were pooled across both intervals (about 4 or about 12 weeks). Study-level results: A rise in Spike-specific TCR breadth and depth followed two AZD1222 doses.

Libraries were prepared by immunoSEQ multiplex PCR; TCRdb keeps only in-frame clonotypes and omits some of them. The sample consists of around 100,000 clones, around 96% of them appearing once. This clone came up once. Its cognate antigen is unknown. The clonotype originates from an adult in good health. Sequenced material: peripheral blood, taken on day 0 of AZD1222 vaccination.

The CDR3 loop reads CASSQVHTAPLGLPYEQYF. CDR3 nucleotides: TGCGCCAGCAGCCAAGTTCACACCGCTCCCCTCGGCCTTCCCTACGAGCAGTACTTC. The chain has TRBV4-3 and TRBJ2-7; D is uncertain. Per germline, CDR1 LGHNA and CDR2 YSLEER. The CDR3 covers 19 residues. V was trimmed by 1 base and J by 2 bases, leaving 24 bases between them.